This TCR beta chain comes out of a study of blood T cell repertoires in COVID-19. About the research overall: Acute and convalescent COVID-19 specimens originated in the United States, Italy and Spain. The analysed material was cDNA or gDNA that came from T cells, B-cell-depleted T cells, or PBMCs.

Method: immunoSEQ multiplex PCR; TCRdb's copy keeps in-frame clones and lacks some. The sample carries about 90,000 clones, about 90% recorded once. Recruited during active infection, patients (from Seattle) were subsequently followed longitudinally. Germline CDR1 is MNHEY and CDR2 is SVGAGI. This CDR3 region has 14 residues. V gave up 4 bases and J gave up 2 bases, with 10 bases separating them. The TCR sequence derives from a man aged 50-59 years with COVID-19, enrolled during active disease. The chain joins TRBV6-5 to TRBJ2-3; unclear D gene. The sample taken for sequencing was peripheral blood. The CDR3 DNA reads as TGTGCCAGCAGTTCGCCTATAAACACAGATACGCAGTATTTT. Its protein product is CASSSPINTDTQYF.